Each of the 25 T cell receptor beta chains below was sequenced from the same sample in a study of tumor-infiltrating lymphocytes in oesophageal squamous cell carcinoma (dated by TCRdb to about 2016). Library prep was done by PCR. The reads were generated on an Illumina HiSeq 2000. TCRdb reprocessing: public reads trimmed at Q25 with fastp, clones called with MiXCR, in-frame beta chains kept. Every distinct CDR3 protein forms one entry, paired with its most common genes and DNA. The sample includes around 13,000 distinct CDR3 sequences, with around half observed a single time. Roughly 28% of the sample goes to the ten largest clones. The sample consisted of esophageal tumor tissue. The source of these receptors is a female donor with esophageal squamous cell carcinoma.

A word on this clonotype: It is likely a read error, because the conserved phenylalanine at the end of the CDR3 is missing. The limits of the CDR3 on the DNA are not certain, so only TCRdb's listed CDR3 is given. The chain uses TRBV7-2 and TRBJ2-3; the table's D gene call, TRBD2, was not cross checked with the DNA. The germline CDR1 and CDR2 sequences are SGHTA and FQGNSA. Both ends counted, the CDR3 spans 17 residues. The CDR3 sequence is CASSTRTSGYNEQYFGA.

The chain has TRBV3-1 and TRBJ2-5; the D gene is possibly TRBD1 (5 bases). The last part of the DNA fits TRBJ2-7 better; the J call may be wrong. The CDR3 has 19 amino acids. CDR1 LGHDT and CDR2 YNNKEL come from the germline V gene (reference sequence). CDR3 nucleotide sequence: TGTGCCAGCAGCCAAGATCTTATTTTGAGACAGCCCAGCTCCTACGAGCAGTACTTC. It translates to CASSQDLILRQPSSYEQYF.

The chain carries TRBV28 and TRBJ2-1; TRBD2 matches 10 bases. The J call may be mistaken, given a closer DNA end match to TRBJ2-7. Germline loops: CDR1 MDHEN, CDR2 SYDVKM. CDR3 length: 15 residues. The CDR3 coding sequence is TGTGCCAGCACTAGCGCCATAGCGGGGGGCTACGAGCAGTACTTC. Amino acid sequence: CASTSAIAGGYEQYF.

The table lists this clonotype with a few counts. V gene TRBV7-3 combines with J gene TRBJ2-7, with a tentative D call TRBD2 (5 bases). The DNA end is more similar to TRBJ2-1, so the J call may be wrong. The CDR3 is made up of 14 amino acids. Germline V gene lookup returns CDR1 SGHTA and CDR2 FQGTGA. The CDR3, as DNA: TGTGCCAGCAGCTTAACGTACGGGGTAAGGGAGCAGTTCTTC. This gives the protein CASSLTYGVREQFF.

V and J are TRBV7-6 and TRBJ1-1; TRBD1 matches 10 bases. The germline gives CDR1 SGHVS, CDR2 FNYEAQ. The V segment lost 4 bases and the J segment 5 bases; nucleotides outside the gene matches: 10. This CDR3 comprises 16 residues. CDR3 sequence reads: CASSSGTGVGGTEAFF. CDR3 DNA: TGTGCCAGCAGCTCCGGGACAGGGGTCGGTGGGACTGAAGCTTTCTTT.

The chain combines TRBV6-8 with TRBJ2-3; TRBD1 aligns across 8 bases. This CDR3 contains 15 residues. Germline CDR1 and CDR2: MNHGY and SAAAGT. The V and J ends lost 6 bases and 2 bases, in that order; junction bases with no gene match: 7. Here the CDR3 DNA reads TGTGCCAGCAGGGTCCGGGACAGGAACACAGATACGCAGTATTTT. Protein product: CASRVRDRNTDTQYF.

This chain joins TRBV12-5 and TRBJ2-7; TRBD2 agrees at 9 bases. The J call is in doubt because the DNA end fits TRBJ2-1 better. This CDR3 is 16 amino acids long. Germline CDR1 LGHNT, CDR2 FRNRAP. CDR3 nucleotides: TGTGCTAGTGGCCCTGGGAGTAGCGGGGGATACAATGAGCAGTTCTTC. Residues: CASGPGSSGGYNEQFF.

This clonotype was observed many times. CDR3 nucleotide sequence: TGTGCCACCAGTGATCCCGCAGGGGGGAATGAAAAACTGTTTTTT. This translates into CATSDPAGGNEKLFF. The chain joins TRBV24-1 to TRBJ1-4; TRBD1 aligns across 7 bases. CDR3 size: 15 residues. The V segment lost 3 bases and the J segment 5 bases; nucleotides outside the gene matches: 5. CDR1 is KGHDR, CDR2 SFDVKD, per germline.

The chain has TRBV6-6 and TRBJ1-3; D not resolved. The CDR3 totals 14 residues. The germline V gene encodes CDR1 MNHNY and CDR2 SVGAGI (reference sequence). The V end lost 8 bases, the J end lost 1 base, and 12 bases lay between the germline ends. The CDR3 coding sequence is TGTGCCAGCGCGGACTTGACTTCTGGAAACACCATATATTTT. Residues: CASADLTSGNTIYF.

The DNA for the CDR3 is TGTGCCCTCTCTACTGCGGCTAGCGGGAAGAATGAGCAGTTCTTC. The encoded protein is CALSTAASGKNEQFF. The V and J genes are TRBV10-3 and TRBJ2-7; 9 nucleotides line up with TRBD2. The J call may be faulty, since TRBJ2-1 better matches the DNA end. The germline CDR1 and CDR2 sequences are ENHRY and SYGVKD. The CDR3 totals 15 residues.

In its sample, this clonotype was seen a few times. The CDR3 does not close with the conserved phenylalanine or tryptophan, likely indicating a read error. Because the CDR3's place on the DNA is in doubt, the DNA is left out and the CDR3 is given as listed by TCRdb. The chain joins TRBV11-2 to TRBJ2-3; TRBD1 is taken as the D call from the table, unchecked against the DNA. With termini counted, the CDR3 has 16 amino acids. CDR1 and CDR2 from the germline V gene are SGHAT and FQNNGV. The CDR3 region is CASSTRQGLDGYTFGS.

There are a few counts of this clonotype. The chain combines TRBV7-8 with TRBJ2-1; weak D call: TRBD1 (6 bases). The CDR3 contains 16 residues. The V gene's germline CDR1 is SGHVS and CDR2 FQNEAQ. V was pared by 3 bases and J by 4 bases, with 16 bases between. The CDR3 DNA reads TGTGCCAGCAGCTTCTACGCAACAGGGAAGTACAATGAGCAGTTCTTC. Translating gives CASSFYATGKYNEQFF.

CDR3 residues: CASSLAPRSGGQYF. The CDR3 region has the DNA TGTGCCAGCAGCTTAGCACCCCGTTCCGGGGGCCAGTACTTC. V gene TRBV7-2 combines with J gene TRBJ2-5; TRBD2 might be the D (6 bases). Per the germline V gene, CDR1 is SGHTA and CDR2 is FQGNSA. V was cut by 0 bases and J by 10 bases, with 15 bases left in between. The CDR3 runs 14 residues.

The chain links TRBV23-1 to TRBJ2-1, with D uncertain. TRBV23-1 is treated as an ORF (open reading frame) with a function not yet certain. V shed 7 bases and J shed 3 bases, with 16 bases lying between them. This CDR3 is 15 amino acids long. CDR3 sequence (DNA): TGCGCCAGCACTCTAGGCGACCCCGACTACAATGAGCAGTTCTTC. As protein: CASTLGDPDYNEQFF.

By share, this clonotype ranks as large (0.1 to 1%). This rearrangement joins TRBV7-9 to TRBJ2-7; 7 positions match TRBD1. The V gene end was trimmed by 6 bases and the J gene end by 1 base; junction bases not matched to a gene: 3. CDR3 length: 13 residues. CDR1 SEHNR and CDR2 FQNEAQ come from the germline V gene (reference sequence). The DNA for the CDR3 is TGTGCCAGCAGTTGGGGACAGTCCTACGAGCAGTACTTC. It codes for CASSWGQSYEQYF. The full variable domain, its missing parts supplied by reference TRBV7-9 and TRBJ2-7, is DTGVSQNPRHKITKRGQNVTFRCDPISEHNRLYWYRQTLGQGPEFLTYFQNEAQLEKSRLLSDRFSAERPKGSFSTLEIQRTEQGDSAMYLCASSWGQSYEQYFGPGTRLTVT.

This clonotype qualifies as large. The V call is TRBV10-2, the J call TRBJ2-5; D perhaps matches TRBD1 (6 bases). Trimming removed 3 bases from V and 5 bases from J, with 10 bases in between. The CDR3 is 13 amino acids. Germline V gene lookup returns CDR1 WSHSY and CDR2 SAAADI. This CDR3 reads CASSDRGRETQYF. The CDR3, as DNA: TGCGCCAGCAGTGACAGGGGCCGGGAGACCCAGTACTTC.

The CDR3 sequence is CASSLEPTSIEAFF. CDR3 sequence (DNA): TGTGCCAGCAGTTTAGAACCCACATCGATTGAAGCTTTCTTT. The V gene is TRBV12-3 or TRBV12-4, the J gene TRBJ1-1, with unresolved D. Trimming took 1 base from V and 7 from J, leaving 13 bases between them. The CDR3 length is 14 residues.

Of note for this clonotype: This may be a read error, as it is one base from a much larger clone. CDR3 sequence (DNA): TGCGCCAGCAGCCCAGGAGCAGGGGGGAATGAGAAGTTCTTC. As protein: CASSPGAGGNEKFF. J is TRBJ2-1 and V is TRBV4-3; possible D gene TRBD1, 7 bases. The CDR3 spans 14 residues. CDR1 and CDR2 from the germline V gene are LGHNA and YSLEER.

The CDR3 sequence is CASSYSNRGEQFF. DNA for the CDR3: TGTGCCAGCAGTTACTCGAACCGGGGTGAGCAGTTCTTC. V usage is TRBV6-6 and J usage is TRBJ1-2, with TRBD2 as a possible D gene (5 bases). The J call may be mistaken, given a closer DNA end match to TRBJ2-1. Germline V gives CDR1 MNHNY, CDR2 SVGAGI (reference sequence). This CDR3 region has 13 residues.

This clonotype has at least ten counts. Just one base apart from a much larger clone, this may be a read error. The chain has TRBV7-9 and TRBJ2-5; D unresolved. The CDR3 has 16 amino acids. Germline CDR1 SEHNR, CDR2 FQNEAQ (reference sequence). V shed 5 bases and J shed 11 bases, with 27 bases lying between them. This CDR3 reads CASSHNRAAFYNEQYF. The CDR3 DNA is TGTGCCAGCAGCCACAACCGGGCCGCATTCTACAATGAGCAGTACTTC.

This clonotype was recorded a few times. This rearrangement joins TRBV6-6 to TRBJ2-1, with 8 bases that match TRBD1. The length of the CDR3 is 15 residues. Germline V gene sequence: CDR1 MNHNY, CDR2 SVGAGI (reference sequence). V lost 1 base and J lost 7; bases outside the gene matches: 6. CDR3 loop: CASSYLGTGTNEQFF. Here the CDR3 DNA reads TGTGCCAGCAGTTACTTGGGGACAGGAACTAATGAGCAGTTCTTC.

This clonotype was counted only a few times. The J gene is TRBJ2-7, the V gene TRBV7-2; D call uncertain. The germline CDR1 and CDR2 sequences are SGHTA and FQGNSA. The CDR3 is 14 residues long. The V and J ends lost 1 base and 2 bases respectively, with 9 bases between them. The CDR3 region is CASSLGGKPYEQYF. The CDR3 DNA follows: TGTGCCAGCAGCTTAGGTGGCAAACCCTACGAGCAGTACTTC.

The chain couples TRBV6-1 to TRBJ2-7, with D unclear. TRBJ1-2 explains the end of the DNA better; the J call may be wrong. This CDR3 contains 11 residues. Germline assignment: CDR1 MNHNS and CDR2 SASEGT. The CDR3 nucleotides read TGTGCCAGCAGTGACCTCTATGGCTACACCTTC. It codes for CASSDLYGYTF.

The genes are TRBV18 and TRBJ1-5; D remains unclear. The germline gives CDR1 KGHSH, CDR2 LQKENI. The ends were cut back, 9 bases at V and 1 base at J, with 13 bases in the middle. The CDR3 has 14 residues. In DNA form, the CDR3 reads TGTGCCAGTAACACGGTGGGGAGCAATCAGCCCCAGCATTTT. This gives the protein CASNTVGSNQPQHF.

At least ten counts were recorded for this clonotype. The junction and the germline gene differ at one end; a read error may be behind it. V usage is TRBV6-1 and J usage is TRBJ1-5; TRBD1 matches at 8 bases. Germline CDR1 is MNHNS and CDR2 is SASEGT. CDR3 size: 15 residues. CDR3 coding DNA: TGTGCCAGCAGTCTCCGGACAGGGCGCAACCAGCCCCAGCATTTT. Residues: CASSLRTGRNQPQHF.